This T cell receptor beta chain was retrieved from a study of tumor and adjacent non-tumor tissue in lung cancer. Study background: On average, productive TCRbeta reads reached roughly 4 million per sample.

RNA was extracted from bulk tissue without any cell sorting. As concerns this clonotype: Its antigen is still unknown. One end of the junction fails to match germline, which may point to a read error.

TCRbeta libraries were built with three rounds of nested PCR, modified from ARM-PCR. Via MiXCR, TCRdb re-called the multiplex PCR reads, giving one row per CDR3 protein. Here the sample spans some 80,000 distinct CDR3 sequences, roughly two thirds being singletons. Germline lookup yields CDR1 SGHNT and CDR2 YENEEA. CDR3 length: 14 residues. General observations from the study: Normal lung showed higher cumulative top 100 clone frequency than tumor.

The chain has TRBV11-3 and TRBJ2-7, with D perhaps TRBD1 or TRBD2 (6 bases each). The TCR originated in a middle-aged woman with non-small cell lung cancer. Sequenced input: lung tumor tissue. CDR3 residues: CASIYLGGSYEQYF. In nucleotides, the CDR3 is TGTGCCAGCATCTACCTAGGGGGGTCCTACGAACAGTATTTC.